The table lists the clone carrying this TCR beta chain with a few counts. What it binds is unknown. This sample was included in a study of blood T cells in healthy people across ages. General study results and limits: The fall in TCR beta diversity per million T cells was roughly linear with age. Long-lived and aged donors differed, with more naive CD4+ cells and higher diversity in the long-lived.

Caucasian, healthy and from Russia, the donors were aged between 6 and 90. Each sample used at least 7 million PBMCs. Primers used in a second PCR of about 6 to 11 cycles were a sample-barcoded 5' primer and a J-beta primer mix. TCRdb re-called the 5' RACE reads with MiXCR, one entry per CDR3 protein. The sample lists more than 1.4 million distinct CDR3 sequences, 42% occurring once. The sequenced sample consisted of blood. The receptor was derived from a young woman in good health.

The CDR3 DNA is TGTGCCAGCAGCCCTGGACCCAATTCACCCCTCCACTTT. It encodes CASSPGPNSPLHF. The gene calls are TRBV28 and TRBJ1-6; D gene ambiguous. Germline assignment: CDR1 MDHEN and CDR2 SYDVKM. The CDR3 has 13 amino acids. V shed 6 bases and J shed 7 bases, with 10 bases lying between them.